This TCR beta chain was obtained from a study of blood T cell repertoires in COVID-19. Study-level information: Spain, Italy and the United States supplied samples that represented acute and convalescent COVID-19. From T cells, B-cell-depleted T cells, or PBMCs came the material, which was cDNA or gDNA.

CDR3 size: 15 residues. The germline gives CDR1 MGHRA, CDR2 YSYEKL. V was clipped by 1 base and J by 2 bases; unmatched bases: 4. Per the original methods: Amplified reference gene primers provided the basis for estimating nucleated cell counts. Method: immunoSEQ multiplex PCR; TCRdb's copy keeps in-frame clones and lacks some. V and J calls plus clone size are reproduced from that table; the DNA served to infer D and trimming. The table lists some 49,000 clones, roughly 80% of them singletons, with roughly 12% in the top ten. The TCR sequence derives from a human donor in a cohort sampled during active COVID-19. Sample: peripheral blood. The chain has TRBV4-1 and TRBJ2-7; 8 nucleotides agree with TRBD1. The CDR3 sequence is CASSQATGGTYEQYF. CDR3 coding DNA: TGCGCCAGCAGCCAAGCTACAGGGGGGACCTACGAGCAGTACTTC.